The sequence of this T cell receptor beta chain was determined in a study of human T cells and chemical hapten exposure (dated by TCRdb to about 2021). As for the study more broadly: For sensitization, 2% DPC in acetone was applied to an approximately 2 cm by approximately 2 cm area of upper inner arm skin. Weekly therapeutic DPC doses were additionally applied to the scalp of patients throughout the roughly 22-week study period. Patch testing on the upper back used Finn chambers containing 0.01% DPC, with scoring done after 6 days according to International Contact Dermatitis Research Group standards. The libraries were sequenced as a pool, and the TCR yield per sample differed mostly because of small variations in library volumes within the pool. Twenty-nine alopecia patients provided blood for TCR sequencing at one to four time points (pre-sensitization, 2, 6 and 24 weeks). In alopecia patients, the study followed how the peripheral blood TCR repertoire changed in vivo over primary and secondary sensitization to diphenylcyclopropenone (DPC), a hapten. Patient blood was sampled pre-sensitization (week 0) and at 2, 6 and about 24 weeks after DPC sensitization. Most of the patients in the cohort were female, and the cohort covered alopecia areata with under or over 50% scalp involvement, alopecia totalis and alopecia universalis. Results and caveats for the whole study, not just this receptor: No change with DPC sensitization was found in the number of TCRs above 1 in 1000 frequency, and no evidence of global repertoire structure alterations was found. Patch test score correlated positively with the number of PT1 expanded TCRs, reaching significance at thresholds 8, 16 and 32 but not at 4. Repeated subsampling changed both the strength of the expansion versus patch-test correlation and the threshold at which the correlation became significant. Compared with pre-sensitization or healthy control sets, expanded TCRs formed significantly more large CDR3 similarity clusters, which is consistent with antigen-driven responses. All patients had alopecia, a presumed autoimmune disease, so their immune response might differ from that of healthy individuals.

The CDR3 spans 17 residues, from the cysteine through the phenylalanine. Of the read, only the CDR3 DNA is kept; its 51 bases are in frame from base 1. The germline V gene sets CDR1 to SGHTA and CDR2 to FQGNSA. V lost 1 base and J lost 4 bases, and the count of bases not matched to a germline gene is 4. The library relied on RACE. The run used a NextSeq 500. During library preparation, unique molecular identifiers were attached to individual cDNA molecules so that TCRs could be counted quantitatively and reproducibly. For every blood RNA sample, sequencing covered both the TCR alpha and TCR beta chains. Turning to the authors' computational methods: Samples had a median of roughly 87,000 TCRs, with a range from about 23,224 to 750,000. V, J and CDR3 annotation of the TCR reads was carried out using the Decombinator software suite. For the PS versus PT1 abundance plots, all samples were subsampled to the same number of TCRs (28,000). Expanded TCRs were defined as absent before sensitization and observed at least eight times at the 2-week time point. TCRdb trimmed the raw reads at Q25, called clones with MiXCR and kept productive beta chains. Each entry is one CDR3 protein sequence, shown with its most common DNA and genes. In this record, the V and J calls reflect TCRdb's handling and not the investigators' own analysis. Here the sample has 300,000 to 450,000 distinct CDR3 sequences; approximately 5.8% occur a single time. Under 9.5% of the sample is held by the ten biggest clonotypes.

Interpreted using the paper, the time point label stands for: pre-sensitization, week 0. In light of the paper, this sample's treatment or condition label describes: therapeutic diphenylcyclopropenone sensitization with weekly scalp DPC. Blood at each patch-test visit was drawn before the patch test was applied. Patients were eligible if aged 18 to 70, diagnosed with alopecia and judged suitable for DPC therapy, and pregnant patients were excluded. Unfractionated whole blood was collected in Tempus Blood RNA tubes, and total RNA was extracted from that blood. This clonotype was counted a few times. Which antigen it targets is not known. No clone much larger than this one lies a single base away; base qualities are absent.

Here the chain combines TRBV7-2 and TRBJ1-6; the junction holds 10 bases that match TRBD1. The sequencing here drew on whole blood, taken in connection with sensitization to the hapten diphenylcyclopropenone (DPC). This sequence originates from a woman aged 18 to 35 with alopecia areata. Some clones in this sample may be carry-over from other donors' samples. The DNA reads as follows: TGTGCCAGCAGCTTAGGCCCGGGACAGGGGTATAATTCACCCCTCCACTTT. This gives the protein CASSLGPGQGYNSPLHF.